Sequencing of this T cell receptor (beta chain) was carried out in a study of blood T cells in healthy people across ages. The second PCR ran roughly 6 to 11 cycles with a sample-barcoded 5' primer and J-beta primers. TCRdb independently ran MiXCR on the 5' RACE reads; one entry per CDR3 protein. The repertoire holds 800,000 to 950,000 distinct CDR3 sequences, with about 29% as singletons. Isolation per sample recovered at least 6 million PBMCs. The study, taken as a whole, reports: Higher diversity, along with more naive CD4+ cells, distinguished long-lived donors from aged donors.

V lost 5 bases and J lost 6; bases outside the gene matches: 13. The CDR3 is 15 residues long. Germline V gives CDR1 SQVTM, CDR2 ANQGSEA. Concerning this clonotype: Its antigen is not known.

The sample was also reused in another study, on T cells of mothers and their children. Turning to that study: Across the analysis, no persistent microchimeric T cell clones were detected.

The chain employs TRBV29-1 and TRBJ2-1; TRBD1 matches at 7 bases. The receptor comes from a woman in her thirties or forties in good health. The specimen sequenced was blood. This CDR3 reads CSVTGTANPLNEQFF. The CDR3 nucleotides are TGCAGCGTTACCGGGACAGCGAACCCCCTCAATGAGCAGTTCTTC.